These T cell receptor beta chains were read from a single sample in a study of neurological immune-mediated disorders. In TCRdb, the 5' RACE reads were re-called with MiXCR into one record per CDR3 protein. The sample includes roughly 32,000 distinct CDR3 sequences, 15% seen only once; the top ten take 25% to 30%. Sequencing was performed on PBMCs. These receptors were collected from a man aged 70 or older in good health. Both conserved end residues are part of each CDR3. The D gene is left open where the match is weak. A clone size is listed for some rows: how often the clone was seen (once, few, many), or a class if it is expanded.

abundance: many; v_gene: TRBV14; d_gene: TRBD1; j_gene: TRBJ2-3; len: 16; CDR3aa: CASSRIGTGMTDTQYF; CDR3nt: TGTGCCAGCAGCCGGATCGGGACAGGGATGACAGATACGCAGTATTTT
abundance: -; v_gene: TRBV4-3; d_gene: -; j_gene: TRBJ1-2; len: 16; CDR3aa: CDGSQGRQILLGGCTF; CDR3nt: TGCGACGGCAGCCAGGGCCGACAGATCCTCCTTGGTGGCTGCACCTTC
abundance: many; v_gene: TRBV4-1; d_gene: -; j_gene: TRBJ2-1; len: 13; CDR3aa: CASSQYLANEQFF; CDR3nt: TGCGCCAGCAGCCAGTACCTGGCAAATGAGCAGTTCTTC
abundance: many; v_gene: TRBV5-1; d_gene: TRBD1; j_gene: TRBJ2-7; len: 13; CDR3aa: CASSETGGYEQYF; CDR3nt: TGCGCCAGCAGCGAGACAGGGGGCTACGAGCAGTACTTC
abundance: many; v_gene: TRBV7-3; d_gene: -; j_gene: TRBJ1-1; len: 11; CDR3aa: CANYRSEVAFF; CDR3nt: TGTGCCAATTACAGGAGCGAGGTCGCTTTCTTT
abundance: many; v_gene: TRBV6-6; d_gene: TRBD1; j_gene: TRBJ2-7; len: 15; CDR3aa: CASSYSGTGSYEQYF; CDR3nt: TGTGCCAGCAGTTACTCTGGGACAGGTTCCTACGAGCAGTACTTC
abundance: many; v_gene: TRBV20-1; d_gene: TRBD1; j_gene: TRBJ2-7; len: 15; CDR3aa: CSASPRDRGHYEQYF; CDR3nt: TGCAGTGCTAGCCCCCGGGACAGGGGACACTACGAGCAGTACTTC
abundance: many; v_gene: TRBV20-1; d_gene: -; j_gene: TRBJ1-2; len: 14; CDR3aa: CSVLKTYANYGYTF; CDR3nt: TGCAGTGTTTTGAAGACGTACGCCAACTATGGCTACACCTTC
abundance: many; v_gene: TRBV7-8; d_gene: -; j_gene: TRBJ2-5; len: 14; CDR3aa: CASSPGTNQETQYF; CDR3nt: TGTGCCAGCAGCCCCGGGACAAACCAAGAGACCCAGTACTTC
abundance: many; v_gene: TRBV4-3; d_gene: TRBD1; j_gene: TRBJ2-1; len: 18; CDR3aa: CASSQDSWDRFSYNEQFF; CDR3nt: TGCGCCAGCAGCCAAGATAGTTGGGACAGGTTCTCCTACAATGAGCAGTTCTTC
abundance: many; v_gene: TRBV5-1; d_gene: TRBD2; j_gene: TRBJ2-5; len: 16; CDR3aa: CASSYGTSGHQETQYF; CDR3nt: TGCGCCAGCAGCTACGGGACTAGTGGCCACCAAGAGACCCAGTACTTC
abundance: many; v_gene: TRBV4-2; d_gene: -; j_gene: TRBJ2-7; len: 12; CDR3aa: CASSQNRYEQYF; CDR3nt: TGTGCCAGCAGCCAAAACAGATACGAGCAGTACTTC
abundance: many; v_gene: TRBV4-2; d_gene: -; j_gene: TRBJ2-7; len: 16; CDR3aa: CASSQDLTEDPYEQYF; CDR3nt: TGTGCCAGCAGCCAAGATCTGACCGAGGACCCCTACGAGCAGTACTTC
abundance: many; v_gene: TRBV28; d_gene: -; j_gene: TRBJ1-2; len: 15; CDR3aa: CASSLGRVLIYGYTF; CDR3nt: TGTGCCAGCAGTTTAGGCCGGGTCCTGATCTATGGCTACACCTTC
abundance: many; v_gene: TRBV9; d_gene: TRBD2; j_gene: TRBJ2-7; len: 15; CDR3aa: CASSGSGRSSYEQYF; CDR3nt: TGTGCCAGCAGCGGCAGCGGGAGGAGCTCCTACGAGCAGTACTTC
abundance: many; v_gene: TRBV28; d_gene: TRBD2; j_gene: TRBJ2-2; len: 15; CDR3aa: CASSLRGGNTGELFF; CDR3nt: TGTGCCAGCAGTTTACGGGGGGGAAACACCGGGGAGCTGTTTTTT
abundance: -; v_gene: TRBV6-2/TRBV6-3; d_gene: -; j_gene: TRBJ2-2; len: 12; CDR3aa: CASTATTGELFF; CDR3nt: TGTGCCAGCACGGCTACCACCGGGGAGCTGTTTTTT
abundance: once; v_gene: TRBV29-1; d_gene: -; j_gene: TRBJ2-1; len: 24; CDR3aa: CSGLGDAAMYLCATSTQRGVEQFF; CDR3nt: -
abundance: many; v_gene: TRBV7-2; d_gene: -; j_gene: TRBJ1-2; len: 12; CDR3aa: CASSLVGHGYTF; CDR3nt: TGTGCCAGCAGCCTAGTCGGGCATGGCTACACCTTC
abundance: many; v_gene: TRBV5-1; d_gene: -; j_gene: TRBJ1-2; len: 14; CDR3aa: CASSPQGVGYGYTF; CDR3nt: TGCGCCAGCAGCCCACAGGGTGTGGGCTATGGCTACACCTTC
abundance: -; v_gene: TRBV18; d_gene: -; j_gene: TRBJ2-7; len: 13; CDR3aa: CASSPRVAYEQYF; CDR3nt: TGTGCCAGCTCACCAAGGGTGGCCTACGAGCAGTACTTC
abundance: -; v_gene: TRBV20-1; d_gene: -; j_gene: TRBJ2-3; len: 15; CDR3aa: CSARDRVRSTDTQYF; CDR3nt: TGCAGTGCTAGAGATCGAGTAAGAAGCACAGATACGCAGTATTTT
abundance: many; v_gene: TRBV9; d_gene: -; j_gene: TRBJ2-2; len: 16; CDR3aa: CASSVEVARGTGELFF; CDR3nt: TGTGCCAGCAGCGTAGAGGTCGCCCGGGGTACCGGGGAGCTGTTTTTT
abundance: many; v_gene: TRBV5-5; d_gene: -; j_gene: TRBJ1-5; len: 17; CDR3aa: CASSYTPGTAVYQPQHF; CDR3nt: TGTGCCAGCAGCTACACACCAGGGACGGCCGTATATCAGCCCCAGCATTTT
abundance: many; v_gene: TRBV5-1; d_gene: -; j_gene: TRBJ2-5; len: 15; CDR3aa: CASSLASQSSETQYF; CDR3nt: TGCGCCAGCAGCTTGGCGAGCCAGAGTTCGGAGACCCAGTACTTC
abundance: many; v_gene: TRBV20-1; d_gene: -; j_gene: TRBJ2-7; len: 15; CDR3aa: CSASFPGTHTYEQYF; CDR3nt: TGCAGTGCTAGTTTTCCCGGGACTCACACCTACGAGCAGTACTTC
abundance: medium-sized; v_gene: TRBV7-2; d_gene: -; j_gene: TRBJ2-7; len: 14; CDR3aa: CASTLPGVSYEQYF; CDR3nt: TGTGCCAGCACCCTACCTGGGGTCTCCTACGAGCAGTACTTC
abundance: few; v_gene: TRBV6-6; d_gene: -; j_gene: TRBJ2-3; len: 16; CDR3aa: CASSYGFREGTDTQYF; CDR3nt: TGTGCCAGCAGTTACGGCTTCCGTGAGGGCACAGATACGCAGTATTTT
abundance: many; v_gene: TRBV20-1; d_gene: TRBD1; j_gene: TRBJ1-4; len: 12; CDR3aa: CSAPDRDEKLFF; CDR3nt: TGCAGTGCACCCGACAGGGATGAAAAACTGTTTTTT
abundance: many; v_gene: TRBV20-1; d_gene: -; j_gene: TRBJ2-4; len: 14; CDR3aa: CSARPSGLKNIQYF; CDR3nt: TGCAGTGCTAGACCATCGGGACTCAAAAACATTCAGTACTTC
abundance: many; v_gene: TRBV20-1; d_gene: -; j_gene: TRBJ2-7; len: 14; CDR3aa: CSARVAARTYEQYF; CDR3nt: TGCAGTGCTAGAGTAGCGGCTCGTACCTACGAGCAGTACTTC
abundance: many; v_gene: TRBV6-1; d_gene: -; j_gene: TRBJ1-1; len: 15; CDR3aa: CASSEYGGLDTEAFF; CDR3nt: TGTGCCAGCAGTGAATACGGGGGGCTGGACACTGAAGCTTTCTTT
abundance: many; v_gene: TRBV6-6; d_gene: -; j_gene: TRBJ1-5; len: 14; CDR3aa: CASSIGVGNQPQHF; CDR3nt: TGTGCCAGCAGCATAGGGGTAGGGAATCAGCCCCAGCATTTT
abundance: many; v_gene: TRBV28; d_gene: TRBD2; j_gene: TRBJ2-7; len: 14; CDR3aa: CASMPGLAVYEQYF; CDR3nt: TGTGCCAGCATGCCGGGACTAGCGGTATACGAGCAGTACTTC
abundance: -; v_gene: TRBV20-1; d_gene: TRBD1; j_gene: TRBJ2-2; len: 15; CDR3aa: CSARGGQGNTGELFF; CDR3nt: TGCAGTGCTAGAGGGGGACAGGGTAACACCGGGGAGCTGTTTTTT
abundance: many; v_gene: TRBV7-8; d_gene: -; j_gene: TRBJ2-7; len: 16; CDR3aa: CASSKEPGTADYEQYF; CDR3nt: TGTGCCAGCAGCAAGGAACCCGGGACCGCCGACTACGAGCAGTACTTC
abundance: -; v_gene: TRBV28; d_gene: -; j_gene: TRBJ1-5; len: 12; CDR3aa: CASRQVNQPQHF; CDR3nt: TGTGCCAGCAGACAGGTCAATCAGCCCCAGCATTTT
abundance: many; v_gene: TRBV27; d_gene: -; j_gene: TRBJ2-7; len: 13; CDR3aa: CVKRANSSYEQYF; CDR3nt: TGTGTTAAGCGGGCAAACTCCTCCTACGAGCAGTACTTC
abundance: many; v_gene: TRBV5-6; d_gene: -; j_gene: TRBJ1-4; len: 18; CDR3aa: CASSAAGADVIYNEKLFF; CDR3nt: TGTGCCAGCAGCGCGGCAGGAGCAGATGTGATTTATAATGAAAAACTGTTTTTT
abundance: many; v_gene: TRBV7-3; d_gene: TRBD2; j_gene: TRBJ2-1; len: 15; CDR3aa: CASSSSGGSYNEQFF; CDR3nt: TGTGCCAGCAGCTCTAGCGGGGGTTCCTACAATGAGCAGTTCTTC
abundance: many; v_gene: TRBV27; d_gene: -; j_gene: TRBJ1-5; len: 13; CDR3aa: CASSRVLNQPQHF; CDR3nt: TGTGCCAGCAGCAGGGTCCTCAATCAGCCCCAGCATTTT
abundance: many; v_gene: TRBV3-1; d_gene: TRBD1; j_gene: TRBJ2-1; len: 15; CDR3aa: CASSPGQGVHNEQFF; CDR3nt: TGTGCCAGCAGCCCTGGACAGGGGGTACACAATGAGCAGTTCTTC
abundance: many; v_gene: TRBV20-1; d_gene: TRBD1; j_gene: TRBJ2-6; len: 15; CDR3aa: CSATPGGSGANVLTF; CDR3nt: TGCAGTGCTACCCCAGGGGGCTCTGGGGCCAACGTCCTGACTTTC
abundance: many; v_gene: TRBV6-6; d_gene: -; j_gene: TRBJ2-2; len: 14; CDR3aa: CASSWGRNTGELFF; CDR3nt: TGTGCCAGCAGTTGGGGGCGGAACACCGGGGAGCTGTTTTTT
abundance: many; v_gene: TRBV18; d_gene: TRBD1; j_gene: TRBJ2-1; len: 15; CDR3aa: CASSPGTGDGNEQFF; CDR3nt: TGTGCCAGCTCACCTGGGACAGGGGATGGGAATGAGCAGTTCTTC
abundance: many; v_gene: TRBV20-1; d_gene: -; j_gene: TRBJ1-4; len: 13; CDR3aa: CSARPDVYEKLFF; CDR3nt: TGCAGTGCTAGACCAGACGTTTATGAAAAACTGTTTTTT
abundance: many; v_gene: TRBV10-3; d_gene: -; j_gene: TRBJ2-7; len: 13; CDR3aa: CAIGQRNSYEQYF; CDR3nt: TGTGCCATCGGTCAGCGCAACTCCTACGAGCAGTACTTC
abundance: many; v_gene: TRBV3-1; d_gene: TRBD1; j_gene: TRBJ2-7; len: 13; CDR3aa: CASSLRGPYEQYF; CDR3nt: TGTGCCAGCAGCCTCAGGGGGCCCTACGAGCAGTACTTC